Described below is a single T cell receptor (beta chain) sequence and its context. The antigen remains unidentified. The data belong to a study of T cell responses to AZD1222 COVID-19 vaccine. Study outcomes and limitations: Close to half of all spike-specific TCRs reportedly target regions of the variants that are unmutated. Rises in breadth and depth of Spike-specific TCRs came after two AZD1222 doses. Baseline seropositivity occurred in only a handful of AZD1222 recipients.

The CDR3 contains 15 residues. Trimming took off 1 base at V and 5 bases at J, with 14 bases between the two ends. Germline CDR1 is SGHVS and CDR2 is FNYEAQ. Profiling relied on immunoSEQ multiplex PCR, and the TCRdb table lists in-frame clones only, not all of them. The sample includes about 140,000 clones, around 90% of them seen just once. The specimen comprised peripheral blood, sampled on day 0 of AZD1222 vaccination. The sequence came from an adult in good health. This sequence joins TRBV7-6 and TRBJ1-1; D perhaps matches TRBD1 (5 bases). In nucleotides, the CDR3 is TGTGCCAGCAGCTTAGATCTGGGGGTTAGGACTGAAGCTTTCTTT. Its translation: CASSLDLGVRTEAFF.